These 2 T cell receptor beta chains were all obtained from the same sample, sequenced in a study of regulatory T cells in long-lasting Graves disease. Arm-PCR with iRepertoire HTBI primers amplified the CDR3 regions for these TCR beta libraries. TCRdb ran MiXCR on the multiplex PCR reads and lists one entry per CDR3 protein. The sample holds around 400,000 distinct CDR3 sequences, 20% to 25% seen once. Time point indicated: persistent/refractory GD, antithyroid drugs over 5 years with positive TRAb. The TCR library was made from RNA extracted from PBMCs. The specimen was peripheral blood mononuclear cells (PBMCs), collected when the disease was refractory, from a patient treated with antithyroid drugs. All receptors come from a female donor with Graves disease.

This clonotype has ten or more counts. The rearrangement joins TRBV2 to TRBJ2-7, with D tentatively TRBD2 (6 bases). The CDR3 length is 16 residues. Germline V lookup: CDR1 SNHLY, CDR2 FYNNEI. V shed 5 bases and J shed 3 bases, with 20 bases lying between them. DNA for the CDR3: TGTGCCAGCAGTAGTAATTTTGCGGGAACCTACTACGAGCAGTACTTC. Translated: CASSSNFAGTYYEQYF.

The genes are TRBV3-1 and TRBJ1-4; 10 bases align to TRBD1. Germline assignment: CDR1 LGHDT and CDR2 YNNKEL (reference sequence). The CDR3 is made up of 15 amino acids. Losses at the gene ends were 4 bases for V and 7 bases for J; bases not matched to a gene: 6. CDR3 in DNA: TGTGCCAGCAGCCTGTCCGGGACAGGGGTTGAAAAACTGTTTTTT. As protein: CASSLSGTGVEKLFF.